Here is one T cell receptor beta chain with its context. The antigen is undetermined. The sample belongs to a study of cytomegalovirus exposure and HLA in healthy donors. About the research overall: Falling in the Caucasian-associated ancestry cluster were about four fifths of under 500 genotyped donors. General study points: It was shown in a later analysis that HLA-associated TCR beta chains were more clonally expanded than other, equally common chains. With further analysis later on, most CMV-associated TCR beta chains appeared HLA-restricted.

The primer mix had 60 Vbeta and 13 Jbeta primers. TCRdb keeps only in-frame clones here, not all; method: immunoSEQ multiplex PCR. The sample carries roughly 100,000 clones, approximately 70% recorded once. The sequence was obtained from a man aged 30-40 years in good health and CMV-seropositive. The sequencing sample was made of PBMCs.

The CDR3 DNA reads TGTGCCAGCAGCCCGTCCCCTAGCGGGGGGGCCTATGAGCAGTTCTTC. Protein sequence: CASSPSPSGGAYEQFF. V is TRBV11-2 and J is TRBJ2-1; 12 bases match TRBD2. Germline CDR1 is SGHAT and CDR2 is FQNNGV. Trimming removed 5 bases from V and 8 bases from J; junction bases left unmatched: 10. The CDR3 is made up of 16 amino acids.